The present T cell receptor beta chain was sequenced within a study of T cells in women clearing cervical HPV infection. Study details: Controls gave blood once infection was undetectable; cases at lesion identification. Only a few women had HLA typing results available. Cases' blood sampling followed lesion detection by median about 150 days (90 to 200).

Germline assignment: CDR1 SGHRS and CDR2 YFSETQ. The CDR3 length is 16 residues. V lost 0 bases, J lost 4 bases, and 9 bases stayed unmatched. Method: immunoSEQ multiplex PCR; TCRdb's copy keeps in-frame clones and lacks some. The sample has roughly 18,000 clones. The study, taken as a whole, reports: CIN3+ cases had significantly higher TCR repertoire richness than controls, but evenness did not differ.

Comments on this clone: Its antigen is not known. Read coverage stops 3 residues before the CDR3 terminus; the germline J gene supplies the remainder.

This sequence originates from a woman between 18 and 70 years old with a cervical HPV16 infection that either progressed to CIN3+ or cleared (not recorded which). The material sequenced was blood buffy coat. The genes are TRBV5-1 and TRBJ1-1; 7 positions agree with TRBD1. The CDR3 DNA, read in part, is TGCGCCAGCAGCTTGGCCAATATACGACAGGGCACTGAA. Its protein is CASSLANIRQGTE. The entire CDR3 sequence reads CASSLANIRQGTEAFF. Combining the CDR3 with reference TRBV5-1 and TRBJ1-1 gives the whole variable domain KAGVTQTPRYLIKTRGQQVTLSCSPISGHRSVSWYQQTPGQGLQFLFEYFSETQRNKGNFPGRFSGRQFSNSRSEMNVSTLELGDSALYLCASSLANIRQGTEAFFGQGTRLTVV.